The rows below give T cell receptor beta chains drawn from one sample of a study of shared clonotypes between healthy human individuals. Using immunoSEQ multiplex PCR, the repertoire was profiled, and TCRdb retains in-frame clones only, with some absent. The table lists about 2,500,000 clones, approximately 92% of them singletons. The sequenced sample consisted of naive CD4+ T cells sorted from blood. The receptors were sampled from a man between 18 and 35 years old in good health. Both conserved end residues are part of each CDR3.

V gene: TRBV5-4; J gene: TRBJ2-7; CDR3 length: 14; CDR3 protein: CASRKSLASYEQYF
V gene: TRBV11-2; J gene: TRBJ1-3; CDR3 length: 15; CDR3 protein: CASSSQVTPGNTIYF
V gene: TRBV29-1; J gene: TRBJ2-3; CDR3 length: 14; CDR3 protein: CSVPRQGNTDTQYF
V gene: TRBV6-5; J gene: TRBJ1-1; CDR3 length: 13; CDR3 protein: CASSYQENTEAFF
V gene: TRBV19; J gene: TRBJ2-3; CDR3 length: 12; CDR3 protein: CASTDDYPTQYF
V gene: TRBV7-6; J gene: TRBJ2-3; CDR3 length: 17; CDR3 protein: CASSRMMQGAGTDTQYF
V gene: TRBV5-6; J gene: TRBJ1-5; CDR3 length: 15; CDR3 protein: CASSLGSHSNQPQHF
V gene: TRBV7-9; J gene: TRBJ1-4; CDR3 length: 15; CDR3 protein: CASSPDRNPNEKLFF
V gene: TRBV30; J gene: TRBJ1-1; CDR3 length: 15; CDR3 protein: CAWSRTGQGDTEAFF
V gene: TRBV19; J gene: TRBJ1-2; CDR3 length: 13; CDR3 protein: CASTVTDSGGYTF
V gene: TRBV29-1; J gene: TRBJ1-1; CDR3 length: 11; CDR3 protein: CSGTVNTEAFF
V gene: TRBV13; J gene: TRBJ2-1; CDR3 length: 15; CDR3 protein: CASSSQGGSYNEQFF
V gene: TRBV7-2; J gene: TRBJ1-2; CDR3 length: 14; CDR3 protein: CASSLEGAAYGYTF
V gene: TRBV11-3; J gene: TRBJ2-3; CDR3 length: 14; CDR3 protein: CASSLEDYTDTQYF
V gene: TRBV18; J gene: TRBJ2-3; CDR3 length: 15; CDR3 protein: CASSMQGPGADTQYF
V gene: TRBV7-2; J gene: TRBJ2-7; CDR3 length: 16; CDR3 protein: CASSLRLAGGNYEQYF
V gene: TRBV4-3; J gene: TRBJ2-4; CDR3 length: 16; CDR3 protein: CASSQGTGLMGNIQYF
V gene: TRBV30; J gene: TRBJ1-2; CDR3 length: 13; CDR3 protein: CAWTQQRNYGYTF
V gene: TRBV6-6; J gene: TRBJ2-2; CDR3 length: 16; CDR3 protein: CASALASGSNTGELFF
V gene: TRBV9; J gene: TRBJ1-1; CDR3 length: 15; CDR3 protein: CASSFRQGANTEAFF
V gene: TRBV6-5; J gene: TRBJ2-7; CDR3 length: 13; CDR3 protein: CASRQGGKYEQYF
V gene: TRBV19; J gene: TRBJ1-2; CDR3 length: 12; CDR3 protein: CASSIEGVGYTF
V gene: TRBV30; J gene: TRBJ1-3; CDR3 length: 14; CDR3 protein: CACARVSSGNTIYF
V gene: TRBV11-2; J gene: TRBJ2-2; CDR3 length: 12; CDR3 protein: CASSFHTGELFF
V gene: TRBV27; J gene: TRBJ2-3; CDR3 length: 14; CDR3 protein: CASSLGQVHEKQYF
V gene: TRBV7-9; J gene: TRBJ2-7; CDR3 length: 14; CDR3 protein: CASSLIGLVYEQYF
V gene: TRBV19; J gene: TRBJ1-5; CDR3 length: 16; CDR3 protein: CASSSTGIYSNQPQHF
V gene: TRBV18; J gene: TRBJ1-2; CDR3 length: 15; CDR3 protein: CASSPLGSNGGGYTF
V gene: TRBV27; J gene: TRBJ2-4; CDR3 length: 14; CDR3 protein: CASSLGVAGIPEYF
V gene: TRBV6-5; J gene: TRBJ1-2; CDR3 length: 13; CDR3 protein: CASSYMADYGYTF
V gene: TRBV6-5; J gene: TRBJ1-6; CDR3 length: 13; CDR3 protein: CASSYLSNSPLHF
V gene: TRBV11-2; J gene: TRBJ1-5; CDR3 length: 14; CDR3 protein: CASSLVRGNQPQHF
V gene: TRBV5-4; J gene: TRBJ1-2; CDR3 length: 14; CDR3 protein: CASSHTVDRYGYTF
V gene: TRBV29-1; J gene: TRBJ1-2; CDR3 length: 11; CDR3 protein: CSAGTGERYTF
V gene: TRBV6-5; J gene: TRBJ2-7; CDR3 length: 15; CDR3 protein: CASGLAGANVGEQYF
V gene: TRBV2; J gene: TRBJ2-7; CDR3 length: 14; CDR3 protein: CASSEQGGLYEQYF
V gene: TRBV5-1; J gene: TRBJ1-2; CDR3 length: 14; CDR3 protein: CASSLAAQGEGYTF
V gene: TRBV10-3; J gene: TRBJ2-7; CDR3 length: 19; CDR3 protein: CAISVPPGLAGGQGYEQYF
V gene: TRBV28; J gene: TRBJ1-4; CDR3 length: 13; CDR3 protein: CATVGGPGEKLFF
V gene: TRBV12-5; J gene: TRBJ1-2; CDR3 length: 14; CDR3 protein: CASGFPQGARGYTF
V gene: TRBV19; J gene: TRBJ1-1; CDR3 length: 15; CDR3 protein: CASSIGSFINTEAFF
V gene: TRBV30; J gene: TRBJ2-1; CDR3 length: 13; CDR3 protein: CAWRAAGEREQFF
V gene: TRBV18; J gene: TRBJ1-2; CDR3 length: 15; CDR3 protein: CANSPGGTSSYGYTF
V gene: TRBV5-1; J gene: TRBJ1-6; CDR3 length: 15; CDR3 protein: CASSLSGAENSPLHF
V gene: TRBV11-3; J gene: TRBJ2-5; CDR3 length: 13; CDR3 protein: CASSLGSEETQYF
V gene: TRBV6-4; J gene: TRBJ1-6; CDR3 length: 17; CDR3 protein: CASSVFPWDERCSPLHF
V gene: TRBV30; J gene: TRBJ1-1; CDR3 length: 13; CDR3 protein: CAWSPSMNTEAFF
V gene: TRBV28; J gene: TRBJ2-1; CDR3 length: 15; CDR3 protein: CASSSPPDRDNEQFF
V gene: TRBV30; J gene: TRBJ2-7; CDR3 length: 15; CDR3 protein: CAWSTSSGIAYEQYF
V gene: TRBV6-6; J gene: TRBJ2-7; CDR3 length: 15; CDR3 protein: CASSYGAGFSYEQYF
V gene: TRBV7-2; J gene: TRBJ2-7; CDR3 length: 16; CDR3 protein: CASSLVAGGRAYEQYF
V gene: TRBV10-1; J gene: TRBJ2-3; CDR3 length: 13; CDR3 protein: CASSLITTDTQYF
V gene: TRBV2; J gene: TRBJ2-2; CDR3 length: 15; CDR3 protein: CASRRDGTNTGELFF
V gene: TRBV5-4; J gene: TRBJ2-7; CDR3 length: 14; CDR3 protein: CASSHDRGGTEQYF
V gene: TRBV7-3; J gene: TRBJ2-7; CDR3 length: 12; CDR3 protein: CAPRDSCYEQYF